This TCR beta chain was sequenced in a study of cytomegalovirus exposure and HLA in healthy donors. Findings and limits, study-wide: In an earlier analysis, productive rearrangement rates for most beta V segments clustered near 87% or 30%. Later findings reportedly placed an Asian-associated ancestry cluster below the roughly 690-donor mean for N-insertions. A link between a missense DCLRE1C variant and TCR beta V- and J-gene trimming emerged from a later analysis. Equally common other TCR beta chains were less clonally expanded than HLA-associated ones, a later analysis found.

With 60 Vbeta and 13 Jbeta primers, the PCR was carried out. Produced via immunoSEQ multiplex PCR; TCRdb's table is partial and in-frame only. Of about 170,000 clones listed, around 80% are singletons. CDR3 size: 15 residues. Germline V gives CDR1 MNHEY, CDR2 SVGAGI. Trimming cost V 5 bases and J 3 bases; bases outside gene matches: 7. Remarks on this clone: The antigen remains undetermined.

This chain uses TRBV6-5 with TRBJ2-7, with 10 bases lining up with TRBD1. Sequenced material: PBMCs. The clonotype comes from a woman aged 50 to 60 in good health and CMV-seropositive. CDR3 in DNA: TGTGCCAGCAGTAAGACAGGGGGCGAAATCTACGAGCAGTACTTC. It is translated as CASSKTGGEIYEQYF.